A single sample is the source of the 23 T cell receptor beta chains below, sequenced in a study of cytomegalovirus exposure and HLA in healthy donors. Clones were read by immunoSEQ multiplex PCR, and TCRdb kept only the in-frame ones, dropping some. The table records 160,000 or so clones, around 82% of them present only once. Sequenced material: PBMCs. These receptors originate from a young man in good health and CMV-seropositive.

This chain joins TRBV5-8 and TRBJ2-3, with unresolved D. V lost 2 bases, J lost 2 bases, and 6 bases lay in between. Germline V CDR1 and CDR2: SGHTS, YDEGEE. The CDR3 is 13 residues long. CDR3 coding DNA: TGTGCCAGCAGCTTCATGTCCACAGATACGCAGTATTTT. This encodes CASSFMSTDTQYF.

DNA for the CDR3: TGTGCCAGCAGCGCTAGCGGGAGACACAATGAGCAGTTCTTC. Translating it yields CASSASGRHNEQFF. The V and J genes are TRBV7-3 and TRBJ2-1, with 10 bases that match TRBD2. The CDR3 has 14 residues. Germline V gives CDR1 SGHTA, CDR2 FQGTGA. The trim removed 5 bases at V and 5 bases at J, leaving 3 bases unmatched.

DNA of the CDR3: TGCGCCAGCAGCCCATTCCCGGGGGCCTACGAGCAGTACTTC. Translated: CASSPFPGAYEQYF. The chain employs TRBV4-1 and TRBJ2-7; perhaps TRBD2 as D (6 bases). The germline V gene has CDR1 MGHRA and CDR2 YSYEKL. V was pared by 4 bases and J by 2 bases, with 12 bases between. The CDR3 loop spans 14 amino acids.

CDR3 nucleotide sequence: TGTGCCAGCAGCTTAGCTAGGGCCATATTGGAGGGAGCTTTCTTT. This gives the protein CASSLARAILEGAFF. The genes are TRBV7-8 and TRBJ1-1; D remains unclear. The ends were cut back, 0 bases at V and 10 bases at J, with 18 bases in the middle. The germline CDR1 and CDR2 sequences are SGHVS and FQNEAQ. The CDR3 totals 15 residues.

The chain combines TRBV13 with TRBJ2-3; D remains ambiguous. CDR1 is PRHDT, CDR2 FYEKMQ, per germline (reference sequence). Trimming pared 3 bases from V and 2 bases from J, leaving 12 bases between. The CDR3 has 15 amino acids. DNA for the CDR3: TGTGCCAGCAGCTTGGGCTCATCGGACACAGATACGCAGTATTTT. It translates to CASSLGSSDTDTQYF.

The chain carries TRBV18 and TRBJ2-2; D is perhaps TRBD1 (6 bases). Trimming took off 6 bases at V and 3 bases at J, with 8 bases between the two ends. This CDR3 comprises 13 residues. Germline CDR1 reads KGHSH; CDR2 reads LQKENI. CDR3 sequence reads: CASSRQDTGELFF. The CDR3 region has the DNA TGTGCCAGCTCTCGACAGGACACCGGGGAGCTGTTTTTT.

The rearrangement joins TRBV7-6 to TRBJ1-5; D remains ambiguous. This CDR3 is 13 amino acids long. The germline gives CDR1 SGHVS, CDR2 FNYEAQ. V lost 5 bases, J lost 0 bases, and 5 bases lay in between. The CDR3 DNA is TGTGCCAGCAGCCGACTTAGCAATCAGCCCCAGCATTTT. This sequence encodes CASSRLSNQPQHF. Filled out from reference TRBV7-6 and TRBJ1-5, the complete variable domain reads GAGVSQSPRYKVTKRGQDVALRCDPISGHVSLYWYRQALGQGPEFLTYFNYEAQQDKSGLPNDRFSAERPEGSISTLTIQRTEQRDSAMYRCASSRLSNQPQHFGDGTRLSIL.

The chain carries TRBV28 and TRBJ2-3, with 10 bases that match TRBD2. Looked up from germline, CDR1 is MDHEN and CDR2 is SYDVKM. Trimming cost V 3 bases and J 3 bases; bases outside gene matches: 6. This CDR3 region has 16 residues. CDR3 residues: CASSLGAGGQTDTQYF. The CDR3 nucleotides read TGTGCCAGCAGTTTGGGAGCGGGGGGGCAGACAGATACGCAGTATTTT.

As for this clone: The same CDR3 is also encoded by other DNA sequences in this sample. The chain recombines TRBV6-5 with TRBJ2-7; D unclear. The CDR3 totals 13 residues. Germline V lookup: CDR1 MNHEY, CDR2 SVGAGI. Trimming took off 0 bases at V and 0 bases at J, with 3 bases between the two ends. CDR3 loop: CASSYSASYEQYF. The CDR3 DNA follows: TGTGCCAGCAGTTACTCAGCCTCCTACGAGCAGTACTTC.

This clone has a handful of counts. The chain links TRBV6-4 to TRBJ2-1, with D possibly being TRBD2 (6 bases). V was cut by 0 bases and J by 3 bases, with 12 bases left in between. The CDR3 totals 16 residues. CDR1 and CDR2 from the germline V gene are MRHNA and SNTAGT. CDR3 nucleotides: TGTGCCAGCAGTGACTCCGGCGGGGTAGGCTACAATGAGCAGTTCTTC. Its protein is CASSDSGGVGYNEQFF.

The chain carries TRBV19 and TRBJ2-7, with D maybe TRBD2 (6 bases). Per the germline V gene, CDR1 is LNHDA and CDR2 is SQIVND (reference sequence). This CDR3 is built from 15 residues. V was pared by 4 bases and J by 2 bases, with 15 bases between. The CDR3 nucleotides are TGTGCCAGTAGTAGAAGGGCTAGGGAGGCCTACGAGCAGTACTTC. Translated: CASSRRAREAYEQYF.

This clone has a handful of counts. The genes are TRBV5-1 and TRBJ2-2; D is undetermined. V lost 0 bases and J lost 4, with 4 bases in between. This CDR3 has 13 residues. CDR1 SGHRS and CDR2 YFSETQ come from the germline V gene. The CDR3 DNA is TGCGCCAGCAGCTTGGGGAGCACCGGGGAGCTGTTTTTT. This encodes CASSLGSTGELFF.

This clone is a singleton in its sample. This sequence joins TRBV13 and TRBJ1-1, with D uncertain. Trimming took 2 bases from V and 4 from J, leaving 8 bases between them. In germline, CDR1 is PRHDT, CDR2 FYEKMQ (reference sequence). CDR3 length equals 13 residues. CDR3 nucleotide sequence: TGTGCCAGCAGCTTAAGGCGGGGCACTGAAGCTTTCTTT. Translation: CASSLRRGTEAFF.

This sequence joins TRBV30 and TRBJ1-2; tentatively, D is TRBD1 (5 bases). V lost 7 bases to trimming and J lost 4 bases, with 16 bases between them. The germline gives CDR1 GTSNPN, CDR2 SVGIG (reference sequence). The CDR3 totals 13 residues. The CDR3 bases are TGTGCCTCCGAGACAGATAGGGGCTATGGCTACACCTTC. Translated, it gives CASETDRGYGYTF.

The rearrangement uses TRBV27 and TRBJ1-5; TRBD1 agrees at 8 bases. The germline V gene encodes CDR1 MNHEY and CDR2 SMNVEV (reference sequence). With 6 bases clipped from V and 4 bases from J, the junction kept 8 bases outside the gene matches. The CDR3 loop spans 15 amino acids. The CDR3 here is CASRTRGLSNQPQHF. DNA of the CDR3: TGTGCCAGCAGGACCAGGGGGCTAAGTAATCAGCCCCAGCATTTT.

This clone was counted a single time. J is TRBJ2-5 and V is TRBV2, with TRBD2 matching 8 bases. Germline V CDR1 and CDR2: SNHLY, FYNNEI. The CDR3 has 14 residues. V trimming: 3 bases; J trimming: 3 bases; junction bases outside the gene matches: 3. CDR3 nucleotides: TGTGCCAGCAGTGAGGGGCGGGGGGAAGAGACCCAGTACTTC. It codes for CASSEGRGEETQYF. The full variable domain, its missing parts supplied by reference TRBV2 and TRBJ2-5, is EPEVTQTPSHQVTQMGQEVILRCVPISNHLYFYWYRQILGQKVEFLVSFYNNEISEKSEIFDDQFSVERPDGSNFTLKIRSTKLEDSAMYFCASSEGRGEETQYFGPGTRLLVL.

This chain joins TRBV10-3 and TRBJ2-3; possibly TRBD2 for D (6 bases). The CDR3 consists of 13 residues. CDR1 is ENHRY and CDR2 is SYGVKD in the germline V gene. Trimming left V 11 bases short and J 0 bases short, with 12 bases between. CDR3 loop: CAFSLASTDTQYF. The CDR3 DNA is TGTGCCTTTTCCCTAGCGAGCACAGATACGCAGTATTTT.

This clone was counted a few times. The chain combines TRBV9 with TRBJ2-7; 9 bases match TRBD2. V lost 3 bases to trimming and J lost 3 bases; unmatched junction nucleotides: 10. The CDR3 contains 16 residues. Germline CDR1 reads SGDLS; CDR2 reads YYNGEE. This CDR3 is CASSEGASGEYYEQYF. In DNA, the CDR3 is TGTGCCAGCAGCGAGGGGGCTAGCGGGGAATACTACGAGCAGTACTTC.

The CDR3: CASLDSYNEQFF. CDR3 coding DNA: TGTGCCAGCTTAGACAGTTACAATGAGCAGTTCTTC. J is TRBJ2-1 and V is TRBV6-1, with D possibly being TRBD1 (5 bases). V lost 8 bases, J lost 4 bases, and 9 bases lay in between. Per the germline V gene, CDR1 is MNHNS and CDR2 is SASEGT. This CDR3 region has 12 residues.

The rearrangement uses TRBV11-2 and TRBJ1-2, with TRBD1 as a possible D gene (6 bases). The CDR3 runs 15 residues. The V end lost 0 bases, the J end lost 3 bases, and 11 bases lay between the germline ends. Germline loops: CDR1 SGHAT, CDR2 FQNNGV. CDR3 nucleotides: TGTGCCAGCAGCTTAGATCACAGGGCACACTATGGCTACACCTTC. It encodes CASSLDHRAHYGYTF.

This chain connects TRBV13 to TRBJ1-4; no firm D call. Germline V gene data show CDR1 as PRHDT and CDR2 as FYEKMQ (reference sequence). Between the trimmed V and J ends, which lost 4 bases and 7 bases, there was a span of 28 bases. CDR3 length: 19 amino acids. CDR3 bases: TGTGCCAGCAGCTCCAAGCCACCGACACATTTGCTCCAGGCTGAAAAACTGTTTTTT. Translated: CASSSKPPTHLLQAEKLFF.

The chain recombines TRBV7-3 with TRBJ2-2; D possibly corresponds to TRBD2 (5 bases). The V end lost 6 bases, the J end lost 1 base, and 15 bases lay between the germline ends. This CDR3 comprises 16 residues. CDR1 is SGHTA and CDR2 is FQGTGA in the germline V gene. DNA of the CDR3: TGTGCCAGCAGACCCCTGGGCCGGGGGAACACCGGGGAGCTGTTTTTT. Translating gives CASRPLGRGNTGELFF.

The V and J genes are TRBV5-6 and TRBJ1-4, with 8 bases lining up with TRBD1. The junction had 10 bases not matched to a gene; V was cut back by 2 bases and J by 7 bases. The CDR3 sequence is 16 residues long. Germline loops: CDR1 SGHDT, CDR2 YYEEEE. For the CDR3, the DNA is TGTGCCAGCAGCTTTCGGGGGCGGCAGGGGGCTGAAAAACTGTTTTTT. Protein product: CASSFRGRQGAEKLFF.